This passage covers 12 T cell receptor beta chains from one sample sequenced in a study of blood T cell repertoires in COVID-19. Clones were sequenced by immunoSEQ multiplex PCR, and TCRdb holds only the in-frame ones, with some missing. This sample has about 95,000 clones, with about 84% found just once. The sample was peripheral blood. The receptors come from a man at least 80 years old with active or convalescent COVID-19.

The CDR3 is CASSLGTQGNTIYF. The CDR3 nucleotides read TGCGCCAGCAGCTTGGGGACACAAGGAAACACCATATATTTT. This chain links TRBV5-1 with TRBJ1-3, with a weak D call TRBD1 (5 bases). This CDR3 spans 14 amino acids. Germline V gives CDR1 SGHRS, CDR2 YFSETQ. Deletions cut 0 bases from V and 4 bases from J, with 8 bases between.

The V call is TRBV27, the J call TRBJ2-1; D is uncertain. CDR3 length: 13 residues. With 1 base removed from V and 3 bases from J, the gap between germline ends came to 4 bases. Germline-derived CDR1 and CDR2 are MNHEY and SMNVEV (reference sequence). CDR3 amino acids: CASSLFSYNEQFF. CDR3 coding DNA: TGTGCCAGCAGTTTATTCAGCTACAATGAGCAGTTCTTC.

This rearrangement joins TRBV7-2 to TRBJ1-2; 7 positions agree with TRBD1. The CDR3 consists of 13 residues. The J segment lost 4 bases and the V segment lost 5 bases, leaving 4 bases of the junction unmatched. CDR1 and CDR2 (germline): SGHTA, FQGNSA. The CDR3 DNA reads TGTGCCAGCAGCCCCGGACAGGTCTATGGCTACACCTTC. Protein: CASSPGQVYGYTF. Full variable domain (remainder filled in from reference TRBV7-2 and TRBJ1-2): GAGVSQSPSNKVTEKGKDVELRCDPISGHTALYWYRQSLGQGLEFLIYFQGNSAPDKSGLPSDRFSAERTGGSVSTLTIQRTQQEDSAVYLCASSPGQVYGYTFGSGTRLTVV.

The chain has TRBV11-2 and TRBJ1-2; D is unclear. The germline gives CDR1 SGHAT, CDR2 FQNNGV. The ends were cut back, 5 bases at V and 8 bases at J, with 15 bases in the middle. This CDR3 is 13 amino acids long. The chain's CDR3 is CASSPPAGGGYTF. The CDR3 bases are TGTGCCAGCAGCCCCCCCGCGGGAGGAGGCTACACCTTC.

The chain joins TRBV5-4 to TRBJ1-2; 9 bases map to TRBD1. Germline lookup yields CDR1 SGHNT and CDR2 YYREEE (reference sequence). V lost 4 bases to trimming and J lost 4 bases; unmatched junction nucleotides: 11. The CDR3 is made up of 16 amino acids. The CDR3 DNA follows: TGTGCCAGCAGCACCCGGACAGGGGCCGCTGGCTATGGCTACACCTTC. Its protein product is CASSTRTGAAGYGYTF.

The V and J genes are TRBV23-1 and TRBJ1-4, with D tentatively TRBD1 (5 bases). TRBV23-1 is reported as an ORF; its role is uncertain. The CDR3 consists of 13 residues. V lost 6 bases and J lost 7, with 12 bases in between. CDR3 sequence reads: CASRGGWGEKLFF. CDR3 nucleotide sequence: TGCGCCAGCAGGGGGGGATGGGGTGAAAAACTGTTTTTT.

The chain recombines TRBV28 with TRBJ1-1, with 8 positions matching TRBD1. Germline V gene data show CDR1 as MDHEN and CDR2 as SYDVKM. This CDR3 has 14 amino acids. Trimming took 9 bases from V and 1 from J; bases not matched to a gene: 7. In nucleotides, the CDR3 is TGTGCCAGTACCAACAGGGGGAGGAACACTGAAGCTTTCTTT. Residues: CASTNRGRNTEAFF.

The CDR3 nucleotides are TGTGCCAGCAGCTTATGGGGTAGCGGGGCTAGCACAGATACGCAGTATTTT. Translation gives CASSLWGSGASTDTQYF. The rearrangement links TRBV7-3 to TRBJ2-3; TRBD2 aligns across 8 bases. CDR3 length: 17 amino acids. Germline V CDR1 and CDR2: SGHTA, FQGTGA. The junction had 7 bases not matched to a gene; V was cut back by 2 bases and J by 0 bases.

This clone was counted only a few times. The rearrangement uses TRBV9 and TRBJ2-7, with a weak D call TRBD1 (6 bases). V was clipped by 3 bases and J by 2 bases, with 15 bases between them. This CDR3 spans 15 amino acids. Per the germline V gene, CDR1 is SGDLS and CDR2 is YYNGEE. CDR3 in DNA: TGTGCCAGCAGCGGCCCCCAGACAGGTACCTACGAGCAGTACTTC. Its translation is CASSGPQTGTYEQYF.

Points on this clone: Other nucleotide sequences from this sample produce the same CDR3. The chain uses TRBV10-2 and TRBJ2-6; 9 bases fit TRBD1. Germline CDR1 is WSHSY and CDR2 is SAAADI. This CDR3 contains 18 residues. V was pared by 0 bases and J by 0 bases, with 3 bases of the junction left unmatched. CDR3 DNA: TGCGCCAGCAGTGAGTCGGGGACAGGGCTCTCTGGGGCCAACGTCCTGACTTTC. Its protein product is CASSESGTGLSGANVLTF.

J is TRBJ2-3 and V is TRBV29-1; 8 bases match TRBD2. V shed 4 bases, J shed 1 base, and the junction held 7 bases outside the gene matches. CDR3 length: 15 residues. The germline V gene has CDR1 SQVTM and CDR2 ANQGSEA. The CDR3 DNA sequence: TGCAGCGTTGTTCTAGCGCGGGGGGGCACAGATACGCAGTATTTT. It specifies CSVVLARGGTDTQYF.

The chain combines TRBV6-1 with TRBJ2-2, with D possibly TRBD2 on 5 matching bases. CDR3 size: 15 residues. Deletions cut 2 bases from V and 7 bases from J, with 14 bases between. Germline V CDR1 and CDR2: MNHNS, SASEGT. The CDR3 reads CASSERRTEVGELFF. CDR3 coding DNA: TGTGCCAGCAGTGAAAGGAGGACCGAGGTCGGGGAGCTGTTTTTT.